One sample yielded the 26 T cell receptor beta chains listed below, sequenced in a study of cytomegalovirus exposure and HLA in healthy donors. PCR used 60 Vbeta primers and 13 Jbeta primers. The assay was immunoSEQ multiplex PCR, and TCRdb's table has in-frame clones only and misses some. The sample holds 60,000 to 70,000 clones; approximately 70% are singletons and the top ten take over 15%. The material sequenced was PBMCs. The receptors come from a man aged 35 to 55 in good health and CMV-seropositive.

This chain joins TRBV4-3 and TRBJ1-4, with unresolved D. The ends were cut back, 0 bases at V and 10 bases at J, with 12 bases in the middle. Germline CDR1 and CDR2: LGHNA and YSLEER. The CDR3 is 14 amino acids. CDR3 sequence (DNA): TGCGCCAGCAGCCAAGATGTGCAGGTTGTAAAACTGTTTTTT. Translated: CASSQDVQVVKLFF.

The V gene is TRBV5-1, the J gene TRBJ2-2; D ambiguous. This CDR3 has 14 amino acids. V lost 0 bases, J lost 6 bases, and 9 bases lay in between. Germline CDR1 reads SGHRS; CDR2 reads YFSETQ. The CDR3 DNA is TGCGCCAGCAGCTTGGATCAGGCGTCCGGGGAGCTGTTTTTT. Amino acid sequence: CASSLDQASGELFF.

This clone showed up just a few times. The chain employs TRBV4-3 and TRBJ2-1; the D is unclear. The CDR3 has 17 amino acids. Trimming pared 0 bases from V and 4 bases from J, leaving 16 bases between. Germline V lookup: CDR1 LGHNA, CDR2 YSLEER. Here the CDR3 reads CASSQDPGAVVYNEQFF. CDR3 nucleotides: TGCGCCAGCAGCCAAGATCCTGGAGCAGTAGTGTACAATGAGCAGTTCTTC.

This clone showed up just once. The chain is built from TRBV2 and TRBJ1-1; maybe TRBD1 (6 bases). Trimming left V 8 bases short and J 0 bases short, with 13 bases between. The CDR3 runs to 14 residues. Germline CDR1 is SNHLY and CDR2 is FYNNEI. The CDR3 DNA is TGTGCCAGCGGTGGGGGCAGCTTGAACACTGAAGCTTTCTTT. It yields the protein CASGGGSLNTEAFF. Looking up the rest from reference TRBV2 and TRBJ1-1 gives the full variable domain: EPEVTQTPSHQVTQMGQEVILRCVPISNHLYFYWYRQILGQKVEFLVSFYNNEISEKSEIFDDQFSVERPDGSNFTLKIRSTKLEDSAMYFCASGGGSLNTEAFFGQGTRLTVV.

The chain combines TRBV6-5 with TRBJ1-1, with D unclear. The germline V gene has CDR1 MNHEY and CDR2 SVGAGI. The CDR3 has 14 residues. With 7 bases removed from V and 5 bases from J, the gap between germline ends came to 17 bases. CDR3 nucleotide sequence: TGTGCCAGCAAAATCGTTGAAGGGAGGACTGAAGCTTTCTTT. This encodes CASKIVEGRTEAFF.

About this clone itself: In the same sample, other DNA sequences code for this CDR3. The chain is built from TRBV19 and TRBJ2-1; 9 nucleotides line up with TRBD1. Germline-derived CDR1 and CDR2 are LNHDA and SQIVND (reference sequence). The CDR3 sequence is 15 residues long. V lost 6 bases, J lost 0 bases, and 3 bases stayed unmatched. This CDR3 reads CASRTGGSSYNEQFF. The CDR3 DNA sequence: TGTGCCAGTAGAACAGGGGGCAGCTCCTACAATGAGCAGTTCTTC.

In this sample, this clone turned up a few times. The chain uses TRBV5-4 and TRBJ2-2, with D possibly matching TRBD1 (5 bases). The V gene's germline CDR1 is SGHNT and CDR2 YYREEE (reference sequence). This CDR3 contains 15 residues. V shed 1 base and J shed 0 bases, with 7 bases lying between them. The CDR3 protein is CASSLQGSNTGELFF. The CDR3, as DNA: TGTGCCAGCAGCTTGCAGGGATCGAACACCGGGGAGCTGTTTTTT.

The J gene is TRBJ1-2, the V gene TRBV9; D ambiguous. Trimming shortened V by 0 bases and J by 5 bases, and 8 bases separated the two germline ends. The CDR3 consists of 13 residues. Germline CDR1 SGDLS, CDR2 YYNGEE. CDR3 nucleotide sequence: TGTGCCAGCAGCGTAGCAGGATTGTATGGCTACACCTTC. It specifies CASSVAGLYGYTF.

The chain joins TRBV30 to TRBJ2-1; 9 nucleotides agree with TRBD2. The CDR3 runs to 13 residues. CDR1 and CDR2 (germline): GTSNPN, SVGIG (reference sequence). This chain's CDR3 is CVLQREAYNEQFF. The CDR3 bases are TGTGTCCTTCAGCGGGAGGCCTACAATGAGCAGTTCTTC.

The rearrangement joins TRBV14 to TRBJ1-6; 7 bases line up with TRBD1. Trimming at V came to 3 bases and at J to 3 bases, leaving 14 bases not matched to a gene. Germline V gene data show CDR1 as SGHDN and CDR2 as FVKESK. The CDR3 runs 19 residues. The CDR3: CASSHQRDRDVHYNSPLHF. In nucleotides, the CDR3 is TGTGCCAGCAGCCACCAACGGGACAGAGACGTTCACTATAATTCACCCCTCCACTTT.

The chain joins TRBV9 to TRBJ1-1; D may be TRBD1 (5 bases). This CDR3 spans 14 amino acids. Trimming left V 2 bases short and J 5 bases short, with 13 bases between. CDR1 and CDR2 (germline): SGDLS, YYNGEE. The CDR3 DNA reads TGTGCCAGCAGCGTCAGGGCCGGGGGGACTGAAGCTTTCTTT. As protein: CASSVRAGGTEAFF. The full variable domain, completed using reference TRBV9 and TRBJ1-1, is DSGVTQTPKHLITATGQRVTLRCSPRSGDLSVYWYQQSLDQGLQFLIQYYNGEERAKGNILERFSAQQFPDLHSELNLSSLELGDSALYFCASSVRAGGTEAFFGQGTRLTVV.

V and J are TRBV19 and TRBJ1-2; D not certain. The V gene's germline CDR1 is LNHDA and CDR2 SQIVND (reference sequence). The V end was cut by 5 bases, the J end by 6 bases, with 10 bases between. There are 12 residues in the CDR3. Here the CDR3 reads CASSPGRHGYTF. The CDR3 coding sequence is TGTGCCAGTAGTCCGGGGAGGCATGGCTACACCTTC. Supplemented by reference TRBV19 and TRBJ1-2, the full variable domain reads DGGITQSPKYLFRKEGQNVTLSCEQNLNHDAMYWYRQDPGQGLRLIYYSQIVNDFQKGDIAEGYSVSREKKESFPLTVTSAQKNPTAFYLCASSPGRHGYTFGSGTRLTVV.

The chain carries TRBV6-5 and TRBJ2-3; 9 positions agree with TRBD1. Germline CDR1 reads MNHEY; CDR2 reads SVGAGI. The V gene end was trimmed by 6 bases and the J gene end by 8 bases; junction bases not matched to a gene: 12. This CDR3 is built from 15 residues. CDR3 nucleotide sequence: TGTGCCAGCAGCACCGGGACAGGGCCGCTCGGTACGCAGTATTTT. Translated, it gives CASSTGTGPLGTQYF.

This clone was recorded a few times. This sequence joins TRBV2 and TRBJ2-3; D is unresolved. Germline CDR1 is SNHLY and CDR2 is FYNNEI. The V gene lost 2 bases and the J gene lost 6 bases, with 21 bases spanning the gap. The CDR3 has 17 amino acids. CDR3 protein: CASSELSQQVTQDTQYF. The CDR3 DNA sequence: TGTGCCAGCAGTGAATTATCACAGCAGGTAACTCAGGATACGCAGTATTTT. Full variable domain (missing parts from reference TRBV2 and TRBJ2-3): EPEVTQTPSHQVTQMGQEVILRCVPISNHLYFYWYRQILGQKVEFLVSFYNNEISEKSEIFDDQFSVERPDGSNFTLKIRSTKLEDSAMYFCASSELSQQVTQDTQYFGPGTRLTVL.

The chain combines TRBV18 with TRBJ2-4, with D possibly being TRBD1 (6 bases). Germline V gives CDR1 KGHSH, CDR2 LQKENI. The CDR3 has 16 amino acids. Trimming pared 6 bases from V and 0 bases from J, leaving 15 bases between. CDR3 sequence (DNA): TGTGCCAGCTCCGAGCCAGGGGTCTTAGCCAAAAACATTCAGTACTTC. Amino acids: CASSEPGVLAKNIQYF.

The rearrangement links TRBV28 to TRBJ2-4; TRBD2 is a possible D gene (7 bases). CDR1 and CDR2 (germline): MDHEN, SYDVKM. The CDR3 contains 16 residues. V lost 5 bases and J lost 5, with 19 bases in between. The CDR3 protein is CASSIPPQGRENIQYF. CDR3 coding DNA: TGTGCCAGCAGTATCCCCCCCCAGGGGAGGGAAAACATTCAGTACTTC.

The rearrangement links TRBV7-2 to TRBJ2-2, with D perhaps matching TRBD2 (6 bases). The V gene lost 5 bases and the J gene lost 1 base, with 11 bases spanning the gap. The germline gives CDR1 SGHTA, CDR2 FQGNSA. This CDR3 comprises 15 residues. The CDR3 nucleotides are TGTGCCAGCAGCCAAGCGGGCCTGAACACCGGGGAGCTGTTTTTT. Translating it yields CASSQAGLNTGELFF.

The gene calls are TRBV6-1 and TRBJ1-2; 12 positions match TRBD1. The CDR3 sequence is 15 residues long. After removal of 7 bases from V and 4 bases from J, the junction contained 7 bases not matched to a gene. Germline V gene lookup returns CDR1 MNHNS and CDR2 SASEGT. CDR3 in amino acids: CASKRPGQGAYGYTF. As DNA, the CDR3 is TGTGCCAGCAAGAGACCGGGACAGGGGGCCTATGGCTACACCTTC.

This chain uses TRBV9 with TRBJ2-4; TRBD2 might be the D (6 bases). Trimming pared 3 bases from V and 0 bases from J, leaving 13 bases between. The CDR3 length is 16 residues. Germline assignment: CDR1 SGDLS and CDR2 YYNGEE. The CDR3 here is CASSAGLSLAKNIQYF. DNA of the CDR3: TGTGCCAGCAGCGCGGGACTCAGTCTAGCCAAAAACATTCAGTACTTC.

This sequence joins TRBV27 and TRBJ2-1, with TRBD1 matching 9 bases. The ends lost 0 bases at V and 3 bases at J; junction bases unmatched: 3. This CDR3 is 16 amino acids long. The germline gives CDR1 MNHEY, CDR2 SMNVEV (reference sequence). CDR3 bases: TGTGCCAGCAGTTTATCAGGACAGGGGAACTACAATGAGCAGTTCTTC. Encoded protein: CASSLSGQGNYNEQFF.

The chain carries TRBV5-1 and TRBJ2-3; D is unclear. The CDR3 has 13 residues. Germline V CDR1 and CDR2: SGHRS, YFSETQ. V dropped 3 bases and J dropped 0 bases, with 5 bases sitting between them. The CDR3 DNA sequence: TGCGCCAGCAGCTCGACTAGCACAGATACGCAGTATTTT. Encoded protein: CASSSTSTDTQYF.

The chain couples TRBV19 to TRBJ2-2, with 8 bases aligning to TRBD1. This CDR3 contains 15 residues. V was pared by 5 bases and J by 6 bases, with 8 bases of the junction left unmatched. Germline CDR1 is LNHDA and CDR2 is SQIVND (reference sequence). The CDR3 spells CASSAITGGAGELFF. CDR3 nucleotides: TGTGCCAGTAGTGCCATTACAGGGGGAGCCGGGGAGCTGTTTTTT.

The CDR3 nucleotides read TGTGCCAGCAGCGTAGAGGCAGGGATTTGGAATGAGCAGTTCTTC. This sequence encodes CASSVEAGIWNEQFF. The gene calls are TRBV9 and TRBJ2-1; the D gene is possibly TRBD1 (5 bases). CDR1 and CDR2 from the germline V gene are SGDLS and YYNGEE. CDR3 size: 15 residues. V was shortened by 0 bases and J by 7 bases, with 14 bases between the two germline ends.

The chain couples TRBV6-6 to TRBJ2-7; D not resolved. The CDR3 has 12 amino acids. Germline CDR1 is MNHNY and CDR2 is SVGAGI (reference sequence). Deletions cut 4 bases from V and 7 bases from J, with 11 bases between. CDR3 in amino acids: CASSSHSREQYF. The CDR3 region has the DNA TGTGCCAGCAGTTCCCACTCTCGGGAGCAGTACTTC.

The chain combines TRBV4-3 with TRBJ1-3; D is unresolved. CDR1 and CDR2 from the germline V gene are LGHNA and YSLEER. CDR3 length: 15 amino acids. Between the trimmed V and J ends, which lost 4 bases and 0 bases, there was a span of 10 bases. CDR3 sequence reads: CASSPLGISGNTIYF. The CDR3 coding sequence is TGCGCCAGCAGCCCCCTTGGCATCTCTGGAAACACCATATATTTT.

This chain links TRBV5-1 with TRBJ2-1; weak D call: TRBD2 (6 bases). The CDR3 loop spans 15 amino acids. From germline, CDR1 is SGHRS and CDR2 YFSETQ. V lost 4 bases to trimming and J lost 4 bases, with 15 bases between them. CDR3 in amino acids: CASSASGRDYNEQFF. The DNA of the CDR3 is TGCGCCAGCAGCGCCAGCGGGCGGGATTACAATGAGCAGTTCTTC.